This T cell receptor beta chain was identified in a study of T cells after yellow fever vaccination. Study details: The SMART-Seq v4 Ultra Low Input method served to prepare the low-cell-number fractions.

Notes on this clonotype: Its antigen remains unidentified.

Trimming left V 2 bases short and J 8 bases short, with 13 bases between. Germline CDR1 and CDR2: ENHRY and SYGVKD. The CDR3 totals 14 residues. A 5'RACE template-switching step, the method used to make TCR cDNA, added a universal primer site and UMIs. MiXCR, applied by TCRdb to the 5' RACE reads, yields one record per CDR3 protein. The sample consists of about 430,000 distinct CDR3 sequences, around 20% of them appearing once. Overall study results and limits: Contamination by abundant bulk-population clonotypes could be present in FACS-sorted repertoires.

The specimen comprised PBMCs, sampled before the yellow fever booster vaccination. V gene TRBV10-3 combines with J gene TRBJ1-5; D might be TRBD1 (5 bases). The source is a man between 18 and 35 years old who received the YFV17D yellow fever vaccine. The CDR3 reads CAISERGFNEPQHF. CDR3 sequence (DNA): TGTGCCATCAGTGAGAGGGGATTTAATGAGCCCCAGCATTTT.